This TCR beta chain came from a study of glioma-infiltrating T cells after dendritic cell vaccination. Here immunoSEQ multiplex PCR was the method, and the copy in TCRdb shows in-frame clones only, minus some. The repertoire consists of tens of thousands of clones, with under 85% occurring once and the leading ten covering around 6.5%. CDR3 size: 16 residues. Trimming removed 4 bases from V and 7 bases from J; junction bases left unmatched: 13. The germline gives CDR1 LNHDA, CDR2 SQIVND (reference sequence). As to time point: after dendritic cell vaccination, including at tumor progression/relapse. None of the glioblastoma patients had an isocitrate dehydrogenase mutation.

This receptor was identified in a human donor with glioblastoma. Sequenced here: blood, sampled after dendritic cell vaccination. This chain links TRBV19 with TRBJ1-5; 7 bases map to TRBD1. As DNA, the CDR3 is TGTGCCAGTAGTACTAGTTTTCAGGGGGTCGGGCAGCCCCAGCATTTT. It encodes CASSTSFQGVGQPQHF. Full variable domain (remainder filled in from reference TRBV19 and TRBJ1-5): DGGITQSPKYLFRKEGQNVTLSCEQNLNHDAMYWYRQDPGQGLRLIYYSQIVNDFQKGDIAEGYSVSREKKESFPLTVTSAQKNPTAFYLCASSTSFQGVGQPQHFGDGTRLSIL.